The next 11 T cell receptor beta chains were all read from a single sample in a study of blood T cell repertoires in COVID-19. Measured with immunoSEQ multiplex PCR; TCRdb has only the in-frame clones, and not every one. The sample carries about 74,000 clones, about 83% recorded once. Source material: peripheral blood. The receptors derive from a man in his 70s with acute or convalescent COVID-19.

This clone appeared many times. The V and J genes are TRBV24-1 and TRBJ2-1; 7 positions agree with TRBD2. The V segment lost 2 bases and the J segment 10 bases; nucleotides outside the gene matches: 4. The CDR3 runs to 13 residues. Germline CDR1 and CDR2: KGHDR and SFDVKD. DNA for the CDR3: TGTGCCACCAGTGATTGGGGGGGTCGGGAGCAGTTCTTC. This translates into CATSDWGGREQFF.

This chain links TRBV10-2 with TRBJ1-3; D gene uncertain. The CDR3 runs 13 residues. V gave up 7 bases and J gave up 2 bases, with 9 bases separating them. Per the germline V gene, CDR1 is WSHSY and CDR2 is SAAADI. The CDR3 loop reads CASTPRAGNTIYF. The CDR3 nucleotides read TGCGCCAGCACACCCCGGGCTGGAAACACCATATATTTT.

The chain joins TRBV5-4 to TRBJ2-5, with TRBD1 matching over 9 bases. After removal of 4 bases from V and 4 bases from J, the junction contained 5 bases not matched to a gene. In germline, CDR1 is SGHNT, CDR2 YYREEE (reference sequence). The CDR3 has 14 residues. CDR3 sequence (DNA): TGTGCCAGCAGCCTACAGGGGGCTTCAGAGACCCAGTACTTC. It codes for CASSLQGASETQYF.

V usage is TRBV7-9 and J usage is TRBJ1-4; 10 bases line up with TRBD1. Trimming removed 1 base from V and 8 bases from J; junction bases left unmatched: 4. Germline CDR1 SEHNR, CDR2 FQNEAQ (reference sequence). The CDR3 is 15 amino acids. For the CDR3, the DNA is TGTGCCAGCAGCTTAGTAGGGACAGGGGCGGAAAAACTGTTTTTT. It is translated as CASSLVGTGAEKLFF. The full variable domain, its missing parts supplied by reference TRBV7-9 and TRBJ1-4, is DTGVSQNPRHKITKRGQNVTFRCDPISEHNRLYWYRQTLGQGPEFLTYFQNEAQLEKSRLLSDRFSAERPKGSFSTLEIQRTEQGDSAMYLCASSLVGTGAEKLFFGSGTQLSVL.

This chain joins TRBV28 and TRBJ1-2; D may be TRBD1 (5 bases). This CDR3 region has 15 residues. Germline assignment: CDR1 MDHEN and CDR2 SYDVKM. V gave up 1 base and J gave up 5 bases, with 14 bases separating them. The CDR3 coding sequence is TGTGCCAGCAGTTTATCCGGGGGGAACTGGTATGGCTACACCTTC. It codes for CASSLSGGNWYGYTF.

This chain uses TRBV28 with TRBJ2-2, with D possibly being TRBD1 (5 bases). The CDR3 extends over 14 amino acids. Deletions cut 4 bases from V and 0 bases from J, with 6 bases between. Germline V gene lookup returns CDR1 MDHEN and CDR2 SYDVKM. This CDR3 is CASSWGANTGELFF. CDR3 DNA sequence: TGTGCCAGCAGTTGGGGCGCGAACACCGGGGAGCTGTTTTTT.

There are a few counts of this clone. The rearrangement uses TRBV12-3 or TRBV12-4 and TRBJ2-2; D possibly corresponds to TRBD1 (5 bases). The V and J ends lost 7 bases and 14 bases respectively, with 20 bases between them. The CDR3 extends over 13 amino acids. DNA for the CDR3: TGTGCCAGCACTCATATCAGGACAAGGGGACTGTTTTTT. Encoded protein: CASTHIRTRGLFF.

The chain employs TRBV7-2 and TRBJ1-2; 9 nucleotides line up with TRBD1. The CDR3 contains 19 residues. Losses at the gene ends were 5 bases for V and 0 bases for J; bases not matched to a gene: 16. Germline CDR1 is SGHTA and CDR2 is FQGNSA. The CDR3 here is CASSPEMWGQGRPNYGYTF. CDR3 coding DNA: TGTGCCAGCAGCCCCGAGATGTGGGGACAGGGCCGACCTAACTATGGCTACACCTTC.

The CDR3 DNA sequence: TGCGCCAGCAGCTTGTTAGCGGGGATCACAGATACGCAGTATTTT. Translated: CASSLLAGITDTQYF. V usage is TRBV5-1 and J usage is TRBJ2-3, with TRBD2 identical over 8 bases. J lost 2 bases, V lost 1 base, and 3 bases had no gene match. Germline V gene data show CDR1 as SGHRS and CDR2 as YFSETQ. This CDR3 spans 15 amino acids.

This sequence joins TRBV18 and TRBJ2-6; 9 nucleotides align to TRBD2. This CDR3 contains 18 residues. Germline assignment: CDR1 KGHSH and CDR2 LQKENI. The trim removed 1 base at V and 1 base at J, leaving 5 bases unmatched. The CDR3 spells CASSPRRGGWSGANVLTF. The CDR3 nucleotides are TGTGCCAGCTCACCACGGCGGGGGGGTTGGTCTGGGGCCAACGTCCTGACTTTC.

This chain joins TRBV12-5 and TRBJ1-1, with 10 bases fitting TRBD1. The germline V gene has CDR1 LGHNT and CDR2 FRNRAP. With V trimmed by 5 bases and J by 1 base, 7 bases remained unmatched. The CDR3 is made up of 16 amino acids. The CDR3 region has the DNA TGTGCTAGTGGTCCCGGGACAGGGGCGTGGAACACTGAAGCTTTCTTT. It encodes CASGPGTGAWNTEAFF.